The T cell receptor beta chain described here comes from a study of cytotoxic CD8 clonotypes in ibrutinib-treated CLL. Study-level results: Contraction or stability on treatment characterized the public clonotypes, which were uncommon. Clonality measured at baseline exceeded age-matched healthy donors, tracking circulating CD8+ T-cell counts.

J was trimmed by 0 bases and V by 6 bases; bases with no gene match: 6. Germline V gene data show CDR1 as SNHLY and CDR2 as FYNNEI. This CDR3 spans 15 amino acids. The table lists this clone with a count of one. Its antigen remains unidentified. Assay used: immunoSEQ multiplex PCR; TCRdb lists only in-frame clones, some missing. This table has around 91,000 clones, just over 85% appearing once. The rearrangement joins TRBV2 to TRBJ2-3; 7 nucleotides match TRBD2. This receptor was taken from a human donor with chronic lymphocytic leukemia. This sample comprised PBMCs, obtained before ibrutinib treatment. CDR3 sequence reads: CASRLRDYSTDTQYF. For the CDR3, the DNA is TGTGCCAGCAGACTCAGGGACTACAGCACAGATACGCAGTATTTT. The whole variable domain, remainder taken from reference TRBV2 and TRBJ2-3, is EPEVTQTPSHQVTQMGQEVILRCVPISNHLYFYWYRQILGQKVEFLVSFYNNEISEKSEIFDDQFSVERPDGSNFTLKIRSTKLEDSAMYFCASRLRDYSTDTQYFGPGTRLTVL.